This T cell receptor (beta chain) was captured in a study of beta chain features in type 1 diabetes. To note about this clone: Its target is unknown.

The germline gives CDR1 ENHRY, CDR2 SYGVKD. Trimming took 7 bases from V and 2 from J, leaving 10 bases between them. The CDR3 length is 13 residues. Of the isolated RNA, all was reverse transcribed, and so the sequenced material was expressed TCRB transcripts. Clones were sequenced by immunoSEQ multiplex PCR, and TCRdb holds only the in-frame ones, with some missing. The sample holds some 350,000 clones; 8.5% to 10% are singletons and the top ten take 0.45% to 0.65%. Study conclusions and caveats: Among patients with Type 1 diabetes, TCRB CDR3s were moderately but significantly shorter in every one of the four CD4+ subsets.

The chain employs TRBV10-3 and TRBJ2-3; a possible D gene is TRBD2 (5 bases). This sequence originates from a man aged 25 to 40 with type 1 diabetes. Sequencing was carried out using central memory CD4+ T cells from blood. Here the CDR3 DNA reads TGTGCCATCACCGGGGATCCCACAGATACGCAGTATTTT. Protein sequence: CAITGDPTDTQYF.